This T cell receptor beta chain was found in a study of T cell changes during pregnancy in multiple sclerosis. CDR3 size: 13 residues. The V and J ends lost 4 bases and 7 bases respectively, with 15 bases between them. Germline V lookup: CDR1 SQVTM, CDR2 ANQGSEA. The data were produced by immunoSEQ multiplex PCR, yet TCRdb's version contains in-frame clones alone and is incomplete. The sample contains 35,000 to 45,000 clones, about 92% of which appear only once. The chain couples TRBV29-1 to TRBJ2-3; tentatively, D is TRBD2 (7 bases). Sequenced here: CD8+ T cells from peripheral blood mononuclear cells, sampled in the first trimester of pregnancy. The origin of this receptor is a female donor with multiple sclerosis, enrolled in a pregnancy study. The CDR3: CSVVGRGTNTQYF. The CDR3 DNA reads TGCAGCGTTGTGGGGAGGGGGACGAATACGCAGTATTTT.